The 11 T cell receptor beta chains reported below all come from one sample, sequenced in a study of graft-versus-host responses after intestinal transplantation (dated by TCRdb to about 2021). Their target antigens are unknown. The receptor library was made with the immunoSEQ multiplex PCR assay. Not all clones reach the TCRdb copy of this immuneACCESS table, which keeps in-frame sequences only. Checked studies attribute under half of the gap to unresolved V genes and leave the rest unexplained. In all, the sample holds 99,000 or so clones, and roughly 90% of those were seen once. Approximately 0.07% of the sample is taken by the ten largest. Read against the paper, the sample's time point label means: cells obtained before transplantation from donor or recipient. Sequencing used unstimulated CD8+ T cells sorted from spleen or lymph node cells, obtained before transplant. These receptors all stem from a human donor who was the organ donor for an intestinal transplant.

The rearrangement joins TRBV30 to TRBJ1-1; D not certain. The CDR3 loop spans 13 amino acids. CDR1 GTSNPN and CDR2 SVGIG come from the germline V gene (reference sequence). V shed 2 bases and J shed 1 base, with 8 bases lying between them. CDR3 loop: CAWSIQRNTEAFF. The CDR3 DNA reads TGTGCCTGGAGTATACAACGGAACACTGAAGCTTTCTTT.

Only one count was recorded for this clone. V is TRBV7-9 and J is TRBJ1-1; D gene ambiguous. From germline, CDR1 is SEHNR and CDR2 FQNEAQ (reference sequence). The CDR3 is made up of 16 amino acids. Trimming shortened V by 5 bases and J by 3 bases, and 19 bases separated the two germline ends. CDR3 in amino acids: CASSPSPPFVDTEAFF. For the CDR3, the DNA is TGTGCCAGCAGCCCTAGCCCCCCATTCGTGGACACTGAAGCTTTCTTT. The full variable domain, in which reference TRBV7-9 and TRBJ1-1 provide the parts outside the CDR3, is DTGVSQNPRHKITKRGQNVTFRCDPISEHNRLYWYRQTLGQGPEFLTYFQNEAQLEKSRLLSDRFSAERPKGSFSTLEIQRTEQGDSAMYLCASSPSPPFVDTEAFFGQGTRLTVV.

This clone showed up just once. This rearrangement joins TRBV6-1 to TRBJ2-3; D gene uncertain. V was cut by 6 bases and J by 3 bases, with 7 bases left in between. This CDR3 comprises 12 residues. Per the germline V gene, CDR1 is MNHNS and CDR2 is SASEGT. CDR3 coding DNA: TGTGCCAGCAGCGGGTGGACAGATACGCAGTATTTT. It yields the protein CASSGWTDTQYF.

The V and J genes are TRBV5-6 and TRBJ1-3; D remains ambiguous. The CDR3 runs to 14 residues. CDR1 and CDR2 (germline): SGHDT, YYEEEE. Trimming shortened V by 0 bases and J by 8 bases, and 12 bases separated the two germline ends. The CDR3 reads CASSLGGSRDTIYF. CDR3 in DNA: TGTGCCAGCAGCTTGGGAGGGTCCCGGGACACCATATATTTT.

The rearrangement uses TRBV10-2 and TRBJ1-1; 7 bases map to TRBD1. J was trimmed by 6 bases and V by 2 bases; bases with no gene match: 3. This CDR3 region has 13 residues. Germline lookup yields CDR1 WSHSY and CDR2 SAAADI. The CDR3 sequence is CASSEDRVPEAFF. DNA of the CDR3: TGCGCCAGCAGTGAGGACAGGGTACCTGAAGCTTTCTTT.

The chain has TRBV27 and TRBJ2-1, with 9 bases identical to TRBD2. The ends lost 1 base at V and 15 bases at J; junction bases unmatched: 4. The CDR3 loop spans 12 amino acids. CDR1 and CDR2 (germline): MNHEY, SMNVEV (reference sequence). The CDR3 protein is CASSLWGTSLFF. The CDR3 nucleotides are TGTGCCAGCAGTTTATGGGGGACTAGCCTGTTCTTC.

The V call is TRBV11-2, the J call TRBJ2-3, with a tentative D call TRBD1 (6 bases). Germline lookup yields CDR1 SGHAT and CDR2 FQNNGV. The CDR3 loop spans 16 amino acids. The V and J ends lost 1 base and 2 bases respectively, with 13 bases between them. The CDR3 sequence is CASSLGADSPTDTQYF. In DNA, the CDR3 is TGTGCCAGCAGCTTAGGAGCGGACAGTCCCACAGATACGCAGTATTTT.

The chain recombines TRBV11-2 with TRBJ2-5; 11 positions match TRBD2. Trimming at V came to 1 base and at J to 4 bases, leaving 2 bases not matched to a gene. Germline loops: CDR1 SGHAT, CDR2 FQNNGV. There are 15 residues in the CDR3. This chain's CDR3 is CASSLVGTSGETQYF. As DNA, the CDR3 is TGTGCCAGCAGCTTAGTAGGGACTAGCGGAGAGACCCAGTACTTC.

This chain uses TRBV7-9 with TRBJ2-7; TRBD2 agrees at 11 bases. CDR3 length equals 15 residues. CDR1 is SEHNR and CDR2 is FQNEAQ in the germline V gene (reference sequence). Losses at the gene ends were 4 bases for V and 5 bases for J; bases not matched to a gene: 7. The DNA of the CDR3 is TGTGCCAGCAGCTGGGGACTAGCGGCTTACGACGAGCAGTACTTC. Its translation is CASSWGLAAYDEQYF.

V and J are TRBV28 and TRBJ2-1; 12 bases agree with TRBD2. Looked up from germline, CDR1 is MDHEN and CDR2 is SYDVKM. This CDR3 has 18 residues. Trimming at V came to 4 bases and at J to 3 bases, leaving 10 bases not matched to a gene. The CDR3 nucleotides are TGTGCCAGCAGTTCTTGGACTAGCGGGGAGGGCTACTACAATGAGCAGTTCTTC. This encodes CASSSWTSGEGYYNEQFF.

The chain has TRBV4-1 and TRBJ2-1; TRBD1 matches 11 bases. The CDR3 has 15 residues. CDR1 and CDR2 from the germline V gene are MGHRA and YSYEKL. The trim removed 4 bases at V and 8 bases at J, leaving 7 bases unmatched. Here the CDR3 DNA reads TGCGCCAGCAGCCCCGGGACAGGGGGTTTCGATGAGCAGTTCTTC. This sequence encodes CASSPGTGGFDEQFF.